This T cell receptor (beta chain) stems from a study of T cells in Graves' hyperthyroidism and ophthalmopathy. With V trimmed by 5 bases and J by 3 bases, 12 bases remained unmatched. CDR3 length equals 16 residues. In germline, CDR1 is SEHNR, CDR2 FQNEAQ (reference sequence). TCR beta CDR3 region amplification was performed from RNA transcripts. HTBI primers drove first-round RT-PCR of the TCR CDR3. TCRdb independently ran MiXCR on the multiplex PCR reads; one entry per CDR3 protein. The repertoire holds 270,000 or so distinct CDR3 sequences, with less than 30% as singletons. First hyperthyroidism diagnosis is when the blood sample was obtained, before any ophthalmopathy symptoms. This clonotype was seen ten or more times.

This receptor was obtained from a middle-aged man with Graves' hyperthyroidism that later progressed to Graves' ophthalmopathy. The rearrangement joins TRBV7-9 to TRBJ2-7; 8 nucleotides line up with TRBD1. Sequenced: blood. The CDR3 region is CASSEDRGGGYYEQYF. CDR3 bases: TGTGCCAGCAGCGAAGACAGGGGTGGTGGCTACTACGAGCAGTACTTC.